Presented here are 16 T cell receptor beta chains from one specimen sequenced in a study of vaccination and CD4 T cells after COVID-19. Cultured CD4+ T-cell DNA underwent Oncomine TCR Beta short-read sequencing. MiXCR, run by TCRdb on the PCR reads, gives a single entry per CDR3 protein. This sample has 23,000 or so distinct CDR3 sequences; roughly 33% occur once, and the top ten carry 3% to 3.5%. The time point is: late sampling 161 to 241 days after vaccination in three convalescent patients. The sample's treatment: approximately 10-day PBMC culture with coronavirus spike peptide pools or control peptides (ViraFEST assay). Their antigen targets remain unknown. The source was CD4+ T cells from blood, cultured in vitro, collected about 7 months after SARS-CoV-2 vaccination. These receptor sequences come from a human donor who had recovered from COVID-19.

This clonotype was counted only a few times. V gene TRBV2 combines with J gene TRBJ2-5; TRBD2 agrees at 11 bases. After removal of 3 bases from V and 5 bases from J, the junction contained 5 bases not matched to a gene. CDR3 length equals 15 residues. CDR1 is SNHLY and CDR2 is FYNNEI in the germline V gene. The CDR3 sequence: CASSDSGRARETQYF. DNA of the CDR3: TGTGCCAGCAGTGATAGCGGGAGGGCCCGTGAGACCCAGTACTTC.

The chain carries TRBV29-1 and TRBJ1-2; D gene ambiguous. There are 13 residues in the CDR3. V gave up 1 base and J gave up 2 bases, with 8 bases separating them. Germline CDR1 reads SQVTM; CDR2 reads ANQGSEA. CDR3 bases: TGCAGCGTTGAAGCGGGAGAGAACTATGGCTACACCTTC. It yields the protein CSVEAGENYGYTF.

By sample share, this clonotype is medium-sized. This chain joins TRBV27 and TRBJ2-7; D may match TRBD1 or TRBD2 (6 bases each). Germline V gene data show CDR1 as MNHEY and CDR2 as SMNVEV (reference sequence). The V end was cut by 3 bases, the J end by 6 bases, with 18 bases between. The CDR3 has 15 residues. In DNA, the CDR3 is TGTGCCAGCAGTTTTAGGGGGGCGCGAAATGGCGAGCAGTACTTC. This gives the protein CASSFRGARNGEQYF.

The genes are TRBV7-2 and TRBJ2-7; D is undetermined. Germline V gene sequence: CDR1 SGHTA, CDR2 FQGNSA. The CDR3 contains 11 residues. V shed 5 bases and J shed 2 bases, with 4 bases lying between them. The CDR3 bases are TGTGCCAGCAGCAACACCTACGAGCAGTACTTC. Translated: CASSNTYEQYF.

V gene TRBV7-9 combines with J gene TRBJ1-1; a possible D gene is TRBD1 (5 bases). Between the trimmed V and J ends, which lost 4 bases and 1 base, there was a span of 10 bases. This CDR3 is built from 14 residues. CDR1 SEHNR and CDR2 FQNEAQ come from the germline V gene (reference sequence). CDR3 in amino acids: CASSSQGGNTEAFF. The CDR3 DNA sequence: TGTGCCAGCAGCTCCCAGGGCGGGAACACTGAAGCTTTCTTT.

This clonotype has only one observation. V and J are TRBV18 and TRBJ2-7, with TRBD2 matching 9 bases. Looked up from germline, CDR1 is KGHSH and CDR2 is LQKENI. CDR3 length equals 14 residues. V lost 1 base, J lost 6 bases, and 4 bases stayed unmatched. CDR3 nucleotides: TGTGCCAGCTCACCACTAGCGGGAGTGATCGAGCAGTACTTC. Its protein is CASSPLAGVIEQYF.

The chain is built from TRBV6-5 and TRBJ2-7; 7 bases are a match to TRBD1. The CDR3 is 14 amino acids. The germline CDR1 and CDR2 sequences are MNHEY and SVGAGI. After removal of 5 bases from V and 5 bases from J, the junction contained 9 bases not matched to a gene. The CDR3, as DNA: TGTGCCAGCAGTACTCGACAGGGTCTCAACGAGCAGTACTTC. It yields the protein CASSTRQGLNEQYF.

The gene calls are TRBV7-9 and TRBJ1-6; D gene unclear. V was cut by 1 base and J by 10 bases, with 17 bases left in between. Germline CDR1 is SEHNR and CDR2 is FQNEAQ (reference sequence). This CDR3 contains 16 residues. Written as DNA, the CDR3 is TGTGCCAGCAGCTTAGGAGGTCCCCTAAACACATCACCCCTCCACTTT. It yields the protein CASSLGGPLNTSPLHF.

The chain is built from TRBV15 and TRBJ1-3, with TRBD1 as a possible D gene (6 bases). The CDR3 covers 15 residues. Deletions cut 0 bases from V and 2 bases from J, with 8 bases between. Germline V gene lookup returns CDR1 LNHNV and CDR2 YYDKDF (reference sequence). The DNA for the CDR3 is TGTGCCACCAGCAGAGATAGGACAGCTGGAAACACCATATATTTT. It is translated as CATSRDRTAGNTIYF.

This chain links TRBV28 with TRBJ2-2; D remains ambiguous. The CDR3 sequence is 13 residues long. Trimming removed 4 bases from V and 4 bases from J, with 7 bases in between. The germline V gene encodes CDR1 MDHEN and CDR2 SYDVKM. CDR3 nucleotides: TGTGCCAGCAGTTCGACGGGCACCGGGGAGCTGTTTTTT. This translates into CASSSTGTGELFF.

This clonotype is categorized as medium-sized (0.01 to 0.1%). The V and J genes are TRBV19 and TRBJ2-1, with D perhaps matching TRBD1 or TRBD2 (6 bases each). Germline values: CDR1 LNHDA, CDR2 SQIVND (reference sequence). V lost 4 bases, J lost 8 bases, and 18 bases lay in between. The CDR3 length is 15 residues. CDR3 sequence: CASSSRLGGWDEQFF. CDR3 in DNA: TGTGCCAGTAGTAGTAGACTAGGGGGGTGGGATGAGCAGTTCTTC.

Concerning this clonotype itself: A clone one base away is much larger, so this may be a read error. The J gene is TRBJ2-1, the V gene TRBV7-9; 7 bases agree with TRBD2. Germline CDR1 reads SEHNR; CDR2 reads FQNEAQ (reference sequence). The CDR3 runs 15 residues. The CDR3 region is CASSQGSREGNEQFF. CDR3 DNA sequence: TGCGCCAGCAGCCAAGGCAGCAGGGAGGGGAATGAGCAGTTCTTC. Looking up the rest from reference TRBV7-9 and TRBJ2-1 gives the full variable domain: DTGVSQNPRHKITKRGQNVTFRCDPISEHNRLYWYRQTLGQGPEFLTYFQNEAQLEKSRLLSDRFSAERPKGSFSTLEIQRTEQGDSAMYLCASSQGSREGNEQFFGPGTRLTVL.

The chain carries TRBV7-3 and TRBJ2-2; the match to TRBD2 covers 15 bases. There are 17 residues in the CDR3. Germline-derived CDR1 and CDR2 are SGHTA and FQGTGA. V shed 4 bases and J 5 bases; nucleotides not matched to a gene: 5. The CDR3 region is CASSSWTSGRGTGELFF. In DNA, the CDR3 is TGTGCCAGCAGCTCCTGGACTAGCGGGAGGGGGACCGGGGAGCTGTTTTTT.

The genes are TRBV5-4 and TRBJ2-5; the match to TRBD2 covers 7 bases. V was clipped by 4 bases and J by 1 base; unmatched bases: 13. Germline lookup yields CDR1 SGHNT and CDR2 YYREEE (reference sequence). The CDR3 is 17 residues long. CDR3 region: CASSAIGGGRSQETQYF. In nucleotides, the CDR3 is TGTGCCAGCAGCGCAATTGGGGGGGGACGGAGCCAAGAGACCCAGTACTTC.

In this sample, this clonotype turned up a few times. V gene TRBV28 combines with J gene TRBJ2-5, with D possibly matching TRBD2 (6 bases). The CDR3 contains 18 residues. The germline V gene has CDR1 MDHEN and CDR2 SYDVKM. V was shortened by 3 bases and J by 6 bases, with 26 bases between the two germline ends. CDR3 in amino acids: CASSLGPGGGKVWKTQYF. The DNA for the CDR3 is TGTGCCAGCAGTTTGGGGCCCGGCGGAGGGAAGGTCTGGAAGACCCAGTACTTC.

This clonotype is labeled as medium-sized. This chain links TRBV7-8 with TRBJ2-7; 8 positions match TRBD2. With V trimmed by 5 bases and J by 4 bases, 10 bases remained unmatched. The CDR3 runs 15 residues. Germline CDR1 is SGHVS and CDR2 is FQNEAQ. The CDR3 DNA sequence: TGTGCCAGCAGCCCAGCACTAGCGGTGGATTACGAGCAGTACTTC. It is translated as CASSPALAVDYEQYF.